Listed here are 30 T cell receptor beta chains from one sample, sequenced in a study of technical replicates of blood from several donors. TCRdb's copy holds only in-frame clones and misses some; the assay was immunoSEQ multiplex PCR. The sample lists about 71,000 clones, over 85% occurring once. Specimen: T cells isolated from PBMCs. All receptors come from a human donor in good health.

The rearrangement joins TRBV4-2 to TRBJ1-1, with D tentatively TRBD1 (6 bases). There are 15 residues in the CDR3. CDR1 and CDR2 from the germline V gene are LGHNA and YNFKEQ. V was cut by 3 bases and J by 3 bases, with 14 bases left in between. The CDR3 DNA reads as TGTGCCAGCAGCCAGGAGACAGGAATTGACACTGAAGCTTTCTTT. Protein sequence: CASSQETGIDTEAFF.

This clone has a single count. The chain recombines TRBV10-3 with TRBJ1-4, with 7 bases aligning to TRBD1. The germline gives CDR1 ENHRY, CDR2 SYGVKD. J lost 1 base, V lost 6 bases, and 5 bases had no gene match. CDR3 length equals 15 residues. Written as DNA, the CDR3 is TGTGCCATCAGACCAGACAGGGAAACTAATGAAAAACTGTTTTTT. Encoded protein: CAIRPDRETNEKLFF.

V and J are TRBV2 and TRBJ2-5; TRBD1 agrees at 7 bases. Germline CDR1 and CDR2: SNHLY and FYNNEI. Trimming removed 7 bases from V and 4 bases from J; junction bases left unmatched: 9. This CDR3 contains 14 residues. Here the CDR3 reads CASIIQGSGETQYF. The CDR3 bases are TGTGCCAGCATCATACAGGGGTCGGGAGAGACCCAGTACTTC. Combining the CDR3 with reference TRBV2 and TRBJ2-5 gives the whole variable domain EPEVTQTPSHQVTQMGQEVILRCVPISNHLYFYWYRQILGQKVEFLVSFYNNEISEKSEIFDDQFSVERPDGSNFTLKIRSTKLEDSAMYFCASIIQGSGETQYFGPGTRLLVL.

The chain is built from TRBV27 and TRBJ2-7; TRBD2 aligns across 10 bases. The V segment lost 6 bases and the J segment 5 bases; nucleotides outside the gene matches: 7. This CDR3 has 14 amino acids. The V gene's germline CDR1 is MNHEY and CDR2 SMNVEV (reference sequence). In DNA, the CDR3 is TGTGCCAGCAGGCCGGGACTAGCGCGAAACGAGCAGTACTTC. Translated, it gives CASRPGLARNEQYF.

This rearrangement joins TRBV5-6 to TRBJ2-3, with TRBD2 identical over 8 bases. CDR1 is SGHDT and CDR2 is YYEEEE in the germline V gene. The J segment lost 2 bases and the V segment lost 6 bases, leaving 5 bases of the junction unmatched. The CDR3 totals 14 residues. Here the CDR3 reads CASTGTRDTDTQYF. CDR3 DNA sequence: TGTGCCAGCACCGGGACTAGGGACACAGATACGCAGTATTTT.

The chain couples TRBV5-1 to TRBJ2-1, with TRBD2 matching over 14 bases. V was clipped by 0 bases and J by 9 bases; unmatched bases: 2. The CDR3 has 15 residues. Germline CDR1 reads SGHRS; CDR2 reads YFSETQ. As DNA, the CDR3 is TGCGCCAGCAGCTTGGGAGGGACTAGCGGGAGTGAGCAGTTCTTC. This translates into CASSLGGTSGSEQFF.

CDR3 DNA sequence: TGTGCCAGCACCTCCAGGGGGAACTTTTCACCCCTCCACTTT. Translation gives CASTSRGNFSPLHF. The chain recombines TRBV21-1 with TRBJ1-6; the table's D call, TRBD1, was not checked against the DNA. TRBV21-1 is tagged as a pseudogene. The CDR3 totals 14 residues.

The rearrangement uses TRBV4-2 and TRBJ2-3; 12 bases align to TRBD2. Trimming cost V 0 bases and J 1 base; bases outside gene matches: 11. The CDR3 contains 20 residues. Germline V lookup: CDR1 LGHNA, CDR2 YNFKEQ. The CDR3 region is CASSQEGVLAGGGGTDTQYF. The CDR3, as DNA: TGTGCCAGCAGCCAAGAAGGGGTTCTAGCGGGAGGGGGGGGCACAGATACGCAGTATTTT.

The V call is TRBV6-1, the J call TRBJ1-5; D perhaps matches TRBD1 (6 bases). The CDR3 is made up of 12 amino acids. Germline V lookup: CDR1 MNHNS, CDR2 SASEGT. V was cut by 9 bases and J by 5 bases, with 11 bases left in between. CDR3 nucleotides: TGTGCCAGTCCAGGGGCAGATCAGCCCCAGCATTTT. Translated: CASPGADQPQHF.

The J gene is TRBJ2-2, the V gene TRBV4-2, with TRBD2 identical over 9 bases. Germline loops: CDR1 LGHNA, CDR2 YNFKEQ. The CDR3 has 16 residues. V dropped 3 bases and J dropped 1; count of bases not matched to a gene: 3. This CDR3 is CASSQQTSGNTGELFF. The DNA of the CDR3 is TGTGCCAGCAGCCAGCAGACTAGCGGGAACACCGGGGAGCTGTTTTTT.

The chain has TRBV6-5 and TRBJ1-2; no definite D call. Trimming shortened V by 3 bases and J by 4 bases, and 9 bases separated the two germline ends. CDR3 length: 13 amino acids. CDR1 and CDR2 from the germline V gene are MNHEY and SVGAGI. CDR3 nucleotides: TGTGCCAGCAGTTATGGCTCTGGCTATGGCTACACCTTC. It translates to CASSYGSGYGYTF.

J is TRBJ2-3 and V is TRBV2, with 8 positions matching TRBD2. The CDR3 contains 15 residues. Trimming removed 2 bases from V and 2 bases from J; junction bases left unmatched: 3. Germline loops: CDR1 SNHLY, CDR2 FYNNEI. The CDR3 region is CASSELREVTDTQYF. CDR3 DNA: TGTGCCAGCAGTGAATTGCGGGAGGTCACAGATACGCAGTATTTT. Supplemented by reference TRBV2 and TRBJ2-3, the full variable domain reads EPEVTQTPSHQVTQMGQEVILRCVPISNHLYFYWYRQILGQKVEFLVSFYNNEISEKSEIFDDQFSVERPDGSNFTLKIRSTKLEDSAMYFCASSELREVTDTQYFGPGTRLTVL.

CDR3 sequence (DNA): TGTGCCTGGAGTGTAGGGGGCGGTGGAAACACCATATATTTT. The encoded protein is CAWSVGGGGNTIYF. This chain joins TRBV30 and TRBJ1-3; 7 bases are shared with TRBD1. Germline values: CDR1 GTSNPN, CDR2 SVGIG (reference sequence). This CDR3 region has 14 residues. J gave up 3 bases and V 0 bases, and 2 bases lay outside the gene matches.

The chain uses TRBV28 and TRBJ2-3; D gene ambiguous. Germline V CDR1 and CDR2: MDHEN, SYDVKM. CDR3 size: 13 residues. V lost 0 bases, J lost 5 bases, and 6 bases lay in between. The CDR3 DNA reads TGTGCCAGCAGTTTATGGTCCGGAGATACGCAGTATTTT. This codes for CASSLWSGDTQYF.

Regarding this clone: Other DNA variants within this sample encode the same CDR3. This chain links TRBV20-1 with TRBJ2-7; D possibly corresponds to TRBD1 (6 bases). V dropped 6 bases and J dropped 3 bases, with 9 bases sitting between them. The CDR3 contains 11 residues. Germline CDR1 is DFQATT and CDR2 is SNEGSKA (reference sequence). CDR3 in DNA: TGCAGTGCAGAGGACAGCTACGAGCAGTACTTC. Its translation is CSAEDSYEQYF.

The CDR3 spells CASSRQREGVRNYEQYF. Written as DNA, the CDR3 is TGCGCCAGCAGCCGACAGCGGGAGGGTGTAAGGAACTACGAGCAGTACTTC. The chain is built from TRBV5-1 and TRBJ2-7; 10 nucleotides align to TRBD2. The CDR3 is 17 residues long. Per the germline V gene, CDR1 is SGHRS and CDR2 is YFSETQ. The ends lost 4 bases at V and 3 bases at J; junction bases unmatched: 13.

The chain recombines TRBV6-6 with TRBJ2-2, with D unclear. CDR1 is MNHNY, CDR2 SVGAGI, per germline (reference sequence). Trimming cost V 5 bases and J 3 bases, with 16 bases left between them. The CDR3 spans 16 residues. The CDR3 DNA is TGTGCCAGCAGTGCCTGGGCCGAAGAATACACCGGGGAGCTGTTTTTT. Amino acid sequence: CASSAWAEEYTGELFF.

V gene TRBV27 combines with J gene TRBJ1-1; 8 bases fit TRBD1. V lost 6 bases to trimming and J lost 6 bases; unmatched junction nucleotides: 6. The V gene's germline CDR1 is MNHEY and CDR2 SMNVEV (reference sequence). The CDR3 has 13 amino acids. The CDR3 sequence: CASRGQDEPEAFF. In DNA form, the CDR3 reads TGTGCCAGCAGGGGACAGGACGAACCTGAAGCTTTCTTT.

The V and J genes are TRBV11-2 and TRBJ2-7; D is perhaps TRBD2 (6 bases). V lost 4 bases, J lost 3 bases, and 22 bases lay in between. CDR1 is SGHAT and CDR2 is FQNNGV in the germline V gene. This CDR3 is built from 17 residues. The CDR3 here is CASSSPFGTFNHYEQYF. The DNA for the CDR3 is TGTGCCAGCAGCTCCCCCTTTGGGACTTTTAATCACTACGAGCAGTACTTC.

The chain carries TRBV7-9 and TRBJ2-7; no reliable D call. Germline V lookup: CDR1 SEHNR, CDR2 FQNEAQ (reference sequence). Trimming stripped 4 bases from V and 0 bases from J, with 7 bases between. The CDR3 is 13 residues long. CDR3 residues: CASSSGSSYEQYF. CDR3 coding DNA: TGTGCCAGCAGCTCCGGTAGCTCCTACGAGCAGTACTTC.

Here the CDR3 DNA reads TGTGCCAGCAGCCTCCCGGGACAGGAACCAGCCAAAAACATTCAGTACTTC. Amino acid sequence: CASSLPGQEPAKNIQYF. The J gene is TRBJ2-4, the V gene TRBV7-2; 8 positions match TRBD1. The CDR3 spans 17 residues. V shed 5 bases, J shed 0 bases, and the junction held 9 bases outside the gene matches. Germline CDR1 SGHTA, CDR2 FQGNSA.

The CDR3 loop reads CASSSSSGRGTYEQYF. The CDR3 DNA reads as TGCGCCAGCAGCTCATCTAGCGGGAGGGGGACCTACGAGCAGTACTTC. The chain couples TRBV5-1 to TRBJ2-7, with 12 bases that match TRBD2. Germline V lookup: CDR1 SGHRS, CDR2 YFSETQ. After removal of 3 bases from V and 2 bases from J, the junction contained 6 bases not matched to a gene. There are 16 residues in the CDR3.

This clone was seen just once. V gene TRBV23-1 combines with J gene TRBJ2-7, with 9 bases aligning to TRBD1. TRBV23-1 is an open reading frame whose function is uncertain. The CDR3 covers 15 residues. J was trimmed by 1 base and V by 6 bases; bases with no gene match: 7. In DNA form, the CDR3 reads TGCGCCAGCAGGCCACAGGGGGCCTCTTCCTACGAGCAGTACTTC. Amino acid sequence: CASRPQGASSYEQYF.

A few counts support this clone. The V gene is TRBV11-3, the J gene TRBJ2-1, with 7 positions matching TRBD2. V lost 5 bases and J lost 3; bases outside the gene matches: 10. CDR1 and CDR2 from the germline V gene are SGHNT and YENEEA. This CDR3 has 16 amino acids. CDR3 coding DNA: TGTGCCAGCAGCAATCGGGCGGGAGTCGGCTACAATGAGCAGTTCTTC. Translating gives CASSNRAGVGYNEQFF.

The J gene is TRBJ2-3, the V gene TRBV10-3; a possible D gene is TRBD2 (6 bases). The CDR3 is 15 amino acids. V lost 9 bases to trimming and J lost 2 bases, with 18 bases between them. CDR1 ENHRY and CDR2 SYGVKD come from the germline V gene. CDR3 sequence reads: CAISGTPPTTDTQYF. The CDR3 region has the DNA TGTGCCATTTCCGGGACTCCCCCTACCACAGATACGCAGTATTTT.

This sequence joins TRBV13 and TRBJ2-7; 11 bases fit TRBD2. Germline loops: CDR1 PRHDT, CDR2 FYEKMQ (reference sequence). This CDR3 spans 13 amino acids. The trim removed 10 bases at V and 1 base at J, leaving 3 bases unmatched. In DNA form, the CDR3 reads TGTGCCACGACTAGCGGGACATCCTACGAGCAGTACTTC. Encoded protein: CATTSGTSYEQYF.

V gene TRBV9 combines with J gene TRBJ2-7, with D possibly matching TRBD1 (6 bases). V gave up 0 bases and J gave up 2 bases, with 9 bases separating them. CDR1 and CDR2 (germline): SGDLS, YYNGEE. CDR3 length equals 14 residues. The CDR3 nucleotides read TGTGCCAGCAGCGTAGTGGGGGCCCCCTACGAGCAGTACTTC. This encodes CASSVVGAPYEQYF.

The chain couples TRBV14 to TRBJ2-3; 7 bases agree with TRBD2. V dropped 4 bases and J dropped 5; count of bases not matched to a gene: 6. The CDR3 consists of 14 residues. Germline CDR1 is SGHDN and CDR2 is FVKESK. The DNA of the CDR3 is TGTGCCAGCAGCCTGGGGGACTATGGAGATACGCAGTATTTT. It specifies CASSLGDYGDTQYF.

V usage is TRBV19 and J usage is TRBJ1-2, with a tentative D call TRBD1 (6 bases). The CDR3 extends over 13 amino acids. Germline CDR1 reads LNHDA; CDR2 reads SQIVND (reference sequence). The ends were cut back, 5 bases at V and 4 bases at J, with 11 bases in the middle. The CDR3 here is CASSARQAYGYTF. In DNA, the CDR3 is TGTGCCAGTAGTGCCCGACAGGCCTATGGCTACACCTTC.

The V call is TRBV29-1, the J call TRBJ2-3, with D perhaps TRBD1 (6 bases). The V gene lost 7 bases and the J gene lost 1 base, with 15 bases spanning the gap. CDR1 is SQVTM and CDR2 is ANQGSEA in the germline V gene. CDR3 length: 14 amino acids. CDR3 amino acids: CSAPGEWGTDTQYF. DNA of the CDR3: TGCAGCGCCCCAGGGGAATGGGGCACAGATACGCAGTATTTT.